What follows is one TCR beta chain and its context. The target of this receptor is not known. The record has no base qualities; no much larger clone is one base away. These data are taken from a study of CD8+ T cells in alopecia areata (dated by TCRdb to between 2017 and 2018). General notes on the study: The treated patients took part in an open-label pilot trial in which moderate-to-severe alopecia areata was treated with oral tofacitinib at 5 to 10 mg twice daily. Tofacitinib was given for 6 to 18 months, followed by 6 months of follow-up off drug to assess delayed response and recurrence. The study used high-throughput TCRbeta sequencing to examine T cell clonal expansion in alopecia areata, in both the C3H/HeJ mouse model and human patients. On the human side, TCRbeta sequencing was run on scalp tissue and on sorted CD4+ and CD8+ peripheral blood T cells from healthy controls and from alopecia areata patients with either patchy or totalis/universalis disease. Biopsies were taken from tofacitinib-treated patients at baseline and at 4 and 24 weeks of treatment, and a later scalp biopsy was taken in several of the tofacitinib-treated patients. Scalp clonality was compared among normal scalp (n=4), patchy alopecia areata scalp (n=8), and alopecia totalis/universalis scalp (n=8). RNA was obtained with the PAXgene miRNA kit for fixed scalp, the miRNeasy kit for PBMCs, and the RNeasy kit for mouse skin. immunoSEQ multiplex PCR using 35 Vbeta forward primers and 13 Jbeta reverse primers was used to amplify TCRbeta CDR3 regions. What the study reported, not specific to this receptor: Lesional scalp, especially in alopecia totalis/universalis, showed higher clonality and more expanded CD8+ clones than normal scalp, suggesting antigenic drive. Shared TCR sequences between patients were less evident than in mice, which may be partly attributable to HLA diversity in the patient population. Unlike mouse skin, where gammadelta T cells dominate, normal human skin contains resident alphabeta T cells that get sequenced too, which complicates analysis of the scalp TCR repertoire.

Receptor amplification or capture employed the immunoSEQ multiplex PCR assay. RNA was extracted from all samples and reverse transcribed into cDNA as template for TCR sequencing. SuperScript III was used to make first-strand cDNA, primed with a 2:1 mix of oligo-dT and random hexamers. A synthetic immune receptor repertoire was used to gauge amplification bias, and whatever bias remained was removed computationally. As for the authors' bioinformatics: Raw reads were preprocessed to remove errors, and CDR3 was defined according to IMGT conventions as the region from the conserved cysteine to phenylalanine. To get clonality, Shannon entropy was normalized by log2 of the number of productive unique TCRs and the result was subtracted from 1. Whether scalp clones were CD4 or CD8 was inferred by matching scalp TCRbeta sequences against CD4 and CD8 repertoires sorted from blood. Entries here come from immuneACCESS through TCRdb and include only in-frame sequences with V and J called. Some clones fail to appear in such tables; in the studies checked, an unresolved V gene covers under half of the shortfall, and the cause of the remainder is unknown. D and trimming were read from the DNA, whereas the V and J calls and clone size are those reported in that table. In this sample the table shows 60,000 to 70,000 clones, approximately 46% of which occur a single time. The ten top clones hold roughly 17% of the sample.

CDR1 and CDR2 are read off the germline V gene as SQVTM and ANQGSEA. The CDR3 covers 11 residues, taking in both the cysteine and the phenylalanine. The entry retains the CDR3 DNA only, 33 bases that are in frame from base 1. V was cut back by 4 bases and J by 7 bases, leaving a gap of 10 bases between them. In the paper's terms, the time point label means: baseline before oral tofacitinib. Peripheral blood and lesional scalp punch biopsies were obtained from patients with alopecia areata. PBMCs were separated by density centrifugation and stained for CD3, CD4 and CD8, after which CD4+ and CD8+ T cells were sorted on a FACSAria.

Source: CD8+ T cells sorted from blood, taken at week 0. The TCR was taken from a human donor with alopecia areata. Rearrangement joined TRBV29-1 to TRBJ1-2; D gene: possibly TRBD1, on 6 matching bases. The DNA sequence reads TGCAGCGTTGTACAGGGATCTGGCTACACCTTC. It translates as CSVVQGSGYTF.